These 32 T cell receptor beta chains were sequenced from one sample in a study of beta chain features in type 1 diabetes. Expressed TCRB transcripts were sequenced because the entire RNA isolate underwent reverse transcription. Sequencing used immunoSEQ multiplex PCR; TCRdb keeps in-frame clones, though not all of them. The sample holds over 40,000 clones, 51% seen once. Sequencing was done on a sample of Tregs from blood. These receptors were taken from a woman aged 18-29 years in good health.

The rearrangement uses TRBV28 and TRBJ2-7; tentatively, D is TRBD1 (6 bases). The CDR3 has 13 residues. Germline V gene lookup returns CDR1 MDHEN and CDR2 SYDVKM. V was trimmed by 6 bases and J by 9 bases, leaving 18 bases between them. CDR3 residues: CASSQGRGLVQYF. CDR3 DNA sequence: TGTGCCAGCAGCCAGGGCAGGGGATTGGTGCAGTACTTC.

This chain connects TRBV5-6 to TRBJ2-1; 7 nucleotides agree with TRBD1. This CDR3 comprises 15 residues. Germline CDR1 is SGHDT and CDR2 is YYEEEE. The trim removed 0 bases at V and 6 bases at J, leaving 6 bases unmatched. In DNA, the CDR3 is TGTGCCAGCAGCTTGGCGCCGGGGACAGCCAATGAGCAGTTCTTC. It is translated as CASSLAPGTANEQFF.

V and J are TRBV28 and TRBJ1-1; the D is unclear. V was shortened by 8 bases and J by 5 bases, with 6 bases between the two germline ends. This CDR3 contains 10 residues. Germline V gene sequence: CDR1 MDHEN, CDR2 SYDVKM. CDR3 in DNA: TGTGCCAGCTTCAGAACTGAAGCTTTCTTT. It is translated as CASFRTEAFF. Full variable domain (remainder filled in from reference TRBV28 and TRBJ1-1): DVKVTQSSRYLVKRTGEKVFLECVQDMDHENMFWYRQDPGLGLRLIYFSYDVKMKEKGDIPEGYSVSREKKERFSLILESASTNQTSMYLCASFRTEAFFGQGTRLTVV.

This clone was observed at least ten times. The rearrangement joins TRBV6-5 to TRBJ2-3; TRBD2 is a possible D gene (6 bases). V shed 2 bases and J shed 4 bases, with 13 bases lying between them. CDR1 is MNHEY, CDR2 SVGAGI, per germline. CDR3 size: 15 residues. The DNA for the CDR3 is TGTGCCAGCAGTTACGGGGCGGGATGGGCAGATACGCAGTATTTT. Translated, it gives CASSYGAGWADTQYF.

The J gene is TRBJ2-7, the V gene TRBV15; D remains ambiguous. The germline V gene encodes CDR1 LNHNV and CDR2 YYDKDF (reference sequence). V lost 0 bases to trimming and J lost 0 bases, with 9 bases between them. The CDR3 totals 15 residues. In DNA form, the CDR3 reads TGTGCCACCAGCAGAGATCCGGCGGTCTCCTACGAGCAGTACTTC. Encoded protein: CATSRDPAVSYEQYF. The full variable domain, in which reference TRBV15 and TRBJ2-7 provide the parts outside the CDR3, is DAMVIQNPRYQVTQFGKPVTLSCSQTLNHNVMYWYQQKSSQAPKLLFHYYDKDFNNEADTPDNFQSRRPNTSFCFLDIRSPGLGDTAMYLCATSRDPAVSYEQYFGPGTRLTVT.

The chain combines TRBV6-1 with TRBJ1-4; perhaps TRBD1 as D (6 bases). This CDR3 is built from 14 residues. V was pared by 7 bases and J by 4 bases, with 13 bases between. Germline lookup yields CDR1 MNHNS and CDR2 SASEGT. The CDR3: CASTGQMFNEKLFF. The CDR3 DNA is TGTGCCAGCACTGGACAGATGTTTAATGAAAAACTGTTTTTT.

The rearrangement links TRBV28 to TRBJ1-2, with D perhaps matching TRBD1 (5 bases). Trimming left V 4 bases short and J 2 bases short, with 11 bases between. The CDR3 covers 14 residues. Germline V lookup: CDR1 MDHEN, CDR2 SYDVKM. CDR3 residues: CASSSPDRNYGYTF. The CDR3, as DNA: TGTGCCAGCAGTTCACCTGACAGAAACTATGGCTACACCTTC.

This rearrangement joins TRBV4-2 to TRBJ2-5; 7 bases match TRBD1. The V gene end was trimmed by 5 bases and the J gene end by 5 bases; junction bases not matched to a gene: 11. The CDR3 is 15 residues long. Per the germline V gene, CDR1 is LGHNA and CDR2 is YNFKEQ. The CDR3 sequence: CASSADPDRAETQYF. The CDR3 DNA is TGTGCCAGCAGCGCAGATCCAGACAGGGCGGAGACCCAGTACTTC.

The chain employs TRBV28 and TRBJ2-7; 9 bases match TRBD1. The length of the CDR3 is 14 residues. With 6 bases clipped from V and 3 bases from J, the junction kept 6 bases outside the gene matches. Germline values: CDR1 MDHEN, CDR2 SYDVKM. CDR3 bases: TGTGCCAGCAGGGGACAGGGTTTTCTCTACGAGCAGTACTTC. This sequence encodes CASRGQGFLYEQYF. Together with reference TRBV28 and TRBJ2-7, the CDR3 gives the full variable domain: DVKVTQSSRYLVKRTGEKVFLECVQDMDHENMFWYRQDPGLGLRLIYFSYDVKMKEKGDIPEGYSVSREKKERFSLILESASTNQTSMYLCASRGQGFLYEQYFGPGTRLTVT.

V gene TRBV7-2 combines with J gene TRBJ1-6; D is possibly TRBD1 (5 bases). V was pared by 6 bases and J by 7 bases, with 13 bases between. CDR1 SGHTA and CDR2 FQGNSA come from the germline V gene. This CDR3 comprises 14 residues. The DNA of the CDR3 is TGTGCCAGCAGTCCACTGGGGGGGAATTCACCCCTCCACTTT. Protein: CASSPLGGNSPLHF.

V usage is TRBV2 and J usage is TRBJ2-2; 7 nucleotides align to TRBD2. Germline V gene data show CDR1 as SNHLY and CDR2 as FYNNEI. V lost 6 bases and J lost 7; bases outside the gene matches: 14. The CDR3 covers 16 residues. The DNA for the CDR3 is TGTGCCAGCAGGAGGGGCGGGAGTTACCAAGTCGGGGAGCTGTTTTTT. Translating gives CASRRGGSYQVGELFF.

A word on this clone: The same CDR3 can be traced to other DNA sequences in this sample. The V and J genes are TRBV7-9 and TRBJ1-4; 8 bases fit TRBD1. Germline V lookup: CDR1 SEHNR, CDR2 FQNEAQ (reference sequence). Unmatched junction bases numbered 4, after V lost 4 bases and J lost 3 bases. CDR3 length equals 15 residues. CDR3 loop: CASSSGQGPNEKLFF. CDR3 coding DNA: TGTGCCAGCAGCTCCGGACAGGGACCTAATGAAAAACTGTTTTTT.

The gene calls are TRBV23-1 and TRBJ2-7; D is uncertain. TRBV23-1 is annotated as an ORF whose role is uncertain. Trimming pared 4 bases from V and 0 bases from J, leaving 16 bases between. This CDR3 spans 16 amino acids. The CDR3 region is CASSLTAPNSSYEQYF. CDR3 DNA: TGCGCCAGCAGTCTTACCGCGCCGAACAGCTCCTACGAGCAGTACTTC.

The chain links TRBV19 to TRBJ1-2, with 7 bases that match TRBD1. The V gene end was trimmed by 7 bases and the J gene end by 1 base; junction bases not matched to a gene: 9. From germline, CDR1 is LNHDA and CDR2 SQIVND (reference sequence). This CDR3 has 15 amino acids. CDR3: CASTVTGKVNYGYTF. As DNA, the CDR3 is TGTGCCAGTACCGTGACAGGGAAAGTTAACTATGGCTACACCTTC.

This chain uses TRBV18 with TRBJ2-5, with TRBD2 matching over 10 bases. The J call is in doubt because the DNA end fits TRBJ2-7 better. The CDR3 contains 18 residues. The germline CDR1 and CDR2 sequences are KGHSH and LQKENI. CDR3 amino acids: CASSPPGRSGRASYEQYF. For the CDR3, the DNA is TGTGCCAGCTCACCACCGGGCCGAAGCGGGAGGGCCTCCTACGAGCAGTACTTC.

The CDR3: CSVERGTREQFF. The CDR3 DNA follows: TGCAGCGTTGAACGGGGTACGCGGGAGCAGTTCTTC. The chain joins TRBV29-1 to TRBJ2-1; weak D call: TRBD2 (5 bases). V lost 2 bases and J 10 bases, leaving 12 bases between the germline ends. The CDR3 extends over 12 amino acids. Germline lookup yields CDR1 SQVTM and CDR2 ANQGSEA.

This clone was counted between two and nine times. The gene calls are TRBV29-1 and TRBJ2-7; D not certain. The ends were cut back, 4 bases at V and 2 bases at J, with 9 bases in the middle. There are 12 residues in the CDR3. Germline CDR1 is SQVTM and CDR2 is ANQGSEA. In DNA, the CDR3 is TGCAGCGTTGGGGCCACCACCTACGAGCAGTACTTC. Amino acid sequence: CSVGATTYEQYF.

This chain uses TRBV28 with TRBJ1-4, with D perhaps matching TRBD1 (6 bases). This CDR3 has 16 amino acids. Germline values: CDR1 MDHEN, CDR2 SYDVKM. The V gene lost 9 bases and the J gene lost 0 bases, with 17 bases spanning the gap. The CDR3 region has the DNA TGTGCCAGAGGGACACCGCTTTACGCAACTAATGAAAAACTGTTTTTT. Its protein is CARGTPLYATNEKLFF.

V and J are TRBV11-2 and TRBJ1-1; 7 bases agree with TRBD1. This CDR3 has 15 residues. The J segment lost 0 bases and the V segment lost 5 bases, leaving 6 bases of the junction unmatched. The germline CDR1 and CDR2 sequences are SGHAT and FQNNGV. The CDR3 bases are TGTGCCAGCAGCAAACAGGGGAACGTGAACACTGAAGCTTTCTTT. This codes for CASSKQGNVNTEAFF.

This clone was seen a few times. J is TRBJ2-1 and V is TRBV30; weak D call: TRBD2 (5 bases). V lost 2 bases, J lost 5 bases, and 16 bases lay in between. CDR3 size: 15 residues. Germline V gene lookup returns CDR1 GTSNPN and CDR2 SVGIG (reference sequence). CDR3 sequence reads: CAWSHGSSRNNEQFF. The CDR3 coding sequence is TGTGCCTGGAGTCATGGGTCTAGCAGGAACAATGAGCAGTTCTTC. Supplemented by reference TRBV30 and TRBJ2-1, the full variable domain reads SQTIHQWPATLVQPVGSPLSLECTVEGTSNPNLYWYRQAAGRGLQLLFYSVGIGQISSEVPQNLSASRPQDRQFILSSKKLLLSDSGFYLCAWSHGSSRNNEQFFGPGTRLTVL.

V is TRBV18 and J is TRBJ1-1, with 8 bases that match TRBD1. Germline values: CDR1 KGHSH, CDR2 LQKENI. The CDR3 extends over 14 amino acids. The V and J ends lost 5 bases and 5 bases, in that order; junction bases with no gene match: 7. This CDR3 is CASSVDRGRTEAFF. DNA for the CDR3: TGTGCCAGCTCAGTTGACAGGGGTAGAACTGAAGCTTTCTTT.

The J gene is TRBJ2-7, the V gene TRBV9; the D is unclear. Germline CDR1 and CDR2: SGDLS and YYNGEE. The CDR3 has 13 residues. Trimming cost V 0 bases and J 6 bases, with 10 bases left between them. This chain's CDR3 is CASSVDRTGEQYF. CDR3 sequence (DNA): TGTGCCAGCAGCGTAGACCGAACTGGCGAGCAGTACTTC.

V is TRBV5-4 and J is TRBJ1-1; the D gene is possibly TRBD1 (5 bases). V lost 2 bases, J lost 4 bases, and 12 bases lay in between. The CDR3 length is 14 residues. Looked up from germline, CDR1 is SGHNT and CDR2 is YYREEE (reference sequence). The CDR3 DNA is TGTGCCAGCAGCTTCTGGGGGAGGGGCACTGAAGCTTTCTTT. Translation: CASSFWGRGTEAFF.

The rearrangement links TRBV28 to TRBJ2-3, with D perhaps TRBD2 (5 bases). The CDR3 spans 13 residues. Trimming left V 8 bases short and J 0 bases short, with 9 bases between. Germline V gene lookup returns CDR1 MDHEN and CDR2 SYDVKM. The chain's CDR3 is CASRRESTDTQYF. The CDR3 bases are TGTGCCAGCCGACGGGAAAGCACAGATACGCAGTATTTT.

The genes are TRBV28 and TRBJ1-5; 7 positions agree with TRBD1. J lost 3 bases, V lost 6 bases, and 8 bases had no gene match. The CDR3 sequence is 15 residues long. The germline V gene has CDR1 MDHEN and CDR2 SYDVKM. The CDR3, as DNA: TGTGCCAGCAGCTCCCCCGGACAGGTCAATCAGCCCCAGCATTTT. Protein product: CASSSPGQVNQPQHF.

V gene TRBV7-2 combines with J gene TRBJ2-7, with TRBD1 as a possible D gene (6 bases). V dropped 5 bases and J dropped 6 bases, with 20 bases sitting between them. CDR1 is SGHTA, CDR2 FQGNSA, per germline. This CDR3 region has 15 residues. Here the CDR3 DNA reads TGTGCCAGCAGCACGAAATCGGGACACGGTGGCGAGCAGTACTTC. This encodes CASSTKSGHGGEQYF.

The chain joins TRBV18 to TRBJ2-2, with 8 positions matching TRBD1. Germline-derived CDR1 and CDR2 are KGHSH and LQKENI. The CDR3 contains 14 residues. DNA for the CDR3: TGTGCGAGCAGGGGGCGAAAAGACACCGGGGAGCTGTTTTTT. Encoded protein: CASRGRKDTGELFF.

This sequence joins TRBV10-3 and TRBJ2-2; 8 nucleotides align to TRBD1. The CDR3 runs 16 residues. Trimming removed 8 bases from V and 3 bases from J; junction bases left unmatched: 11. Per germline, CDR1 ENHRY and CDR2 SYGVKD. The CDR3: CAISGRDRGYTGELFF. In DNA form, the CDR3 reads TGTGCCATCTCCGGCCGAGACAGGGGTTACACCGGGGAGCTGTTTTTT.

This clone showed up just a few times. The chain employs TRBV11-1 and TRBJ1-1; TRBD1 matches 10 bases. Trimming took 4 bases from V and 6 from J; bases not matched to a gene: 14. CDR1 SGHAT and CDR2 FQDESV come from the germline V gene (reference sequence). CDR3 length: 17 residues. CDR3 amino acids: CASSSGTGVYQMAEAFF. The CDR3 bases are TGTGCCAGCAGCTCCGGGACAGGGGTGTACCAGATGGCTGAAGCTTTCTTT.

The chain joins TRBV28 to TRBJ2-3; TRBD2 matches 13 bases. The germline V gene has CDR1 MDHEN and CDR2 SYDVKM. Losses at the gene ends were 5 bases for V and 5 bases for J; bases not matched to a gene: 4. The CDR3 has 15 residues. For the CDR3, the DNA is TGTGCCAGCAGTGCAAGACTAGCGGGAGGAGATACGCAGTATTTT. Protein sequence: CASSARLAGGDTQYF.

The rearrangement uses TRBV11-2 and TRBJ1-4, with TRBD1 as a possible D gene (6 bases). Germline V lookup: CDR1 SGHAT, CDR2 FQNNGV. V lost 6 bases, J lost 0 bases, and 8 bases lay in between. The CDR3 spans 14 residues. In nucleotides, the CDR3 is TGTGCCAGCAGGGGACACGCAACTAATGAAAAACTGTTTTTT. Protein: CASRGHATNEKLFF.

J is TRBJ2-3 and V is TRBV4-2; 10 nucleotides match TRBD2. The CDR3 extends over 16 amino acids. Looked up from germline, CDR1 is LGHNA and CDR2 is YNFKEQ. The junction had 5 bases not matched to a gene; V was cut back by 1 base and J by 4 bases. This chain's CDR3 is CASSQVSAGGPDTQYF. The CDR3 region has the DNA TGTGCCAGCAGCCAAGTTTCAGCGGGAGGGCCAGATACGCAGTATTTT.